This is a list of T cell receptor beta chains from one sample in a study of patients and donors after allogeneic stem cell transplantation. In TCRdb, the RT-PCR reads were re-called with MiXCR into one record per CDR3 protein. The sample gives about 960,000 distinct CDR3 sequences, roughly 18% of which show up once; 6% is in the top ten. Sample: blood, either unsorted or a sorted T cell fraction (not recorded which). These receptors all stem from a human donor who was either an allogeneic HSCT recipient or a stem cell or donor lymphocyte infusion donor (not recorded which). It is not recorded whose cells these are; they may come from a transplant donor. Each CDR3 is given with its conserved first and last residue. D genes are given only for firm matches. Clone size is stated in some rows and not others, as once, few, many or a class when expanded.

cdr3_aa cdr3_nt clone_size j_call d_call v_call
CASSLNSYGLAGNEQFF TGTGCCAGCAGCTTAAATTCCTATGGACTAGCGGGAAATGAGCAGTTCTTC . TRBJ2-1 TRBD2 TRBV7-3
CASYIPGTFGINYFYEQYF TGTGCCAGCTATATACCCGGGACCTTCGGGATAAACTACTTCTACGAGCAGTACTTC . TRBJ2-7 . TRBV6-1
CASSSLAGGRETQYF TGTGCCAGCAGTTCCCTAGCGGGGGGGCGGGAGACCCAGTACTTC few TRBJ2-5 TRBD2 TRBV6-5
CATQGTWTGPTGELFF TGTGCCACCCAAGGGACTTGGACAGGGCCCACCGGGGAGCTGTTTTTT few TRBJ2-2 TRBD1 TRBV6-2/TRBV6-3
CSAEKLAGVGTGELFF TGCAGTGCAGAGAAACTAGCGGGGGTTGGGACCGGGGAGCTGTTTTTT few TRBJ2-2 TRBD2 TRBV20-1
CSALTGRTEAFF TGCAGCGCTCTGACAGGGCGGACTGAAGCTTTCTTT . TRBJ1-1 TRBD1 TRBV29-1
CASSVAQGASGNTIYF TGTGCCAGCAGCGTAGCCCAGGGGGCATCGGGAAACACCATATATTTT few TRBJ1-3 TRBD1 TRBV9
CASKGSGGGIQYF TGTGCCAGCAAGGGATCAGGTGGAGGCATTCAGTACTTC many TRBJ2-4 . TRBV12-3/TRBV12-4
CASSLARGAVNSNQPQHF TGTGCCAGCAGCTTAGCTAGGGGGGCGGTAAATAGCAATCAGCCCCAGCATTTT few TRBJ1-5 . TRBV7-8
CASSLLDSGELFF TGTGCCAGCAGTTTGTTGGATTCCGGGGAGCTGTTTTTT . TRBJ2-2 . TRBV12-3/TRBV12-4
CASSLPQEPQHF TGTGCCAGCAGCTTACCCCAGGAGCCCCAGCATTTT . TRBJ1-5 . TRBV7-9
CATSRDRGRYNEAFF TGTGCCACCAGCAGAGATCGGGGGCGCTACAATGAAGCTTTCTTT . TRBJ1-1 . TRBV15
CAWSVQGAMVAYEQYF TGTGCCTGGAGTGTACAGGGGGCCATGGTCGCCTACGAGCAGTACTTC . TRBJ2-7 TRBD1 TRBV30
CSVAGSSEQYF TGCAGCGTGGCCGGGTCCTCGGAGCAGTACTTC . TRBJ2-7 . TRBV29-1
CASSLVGVQGTTEAFF TGTGCCAGCAGTTTAGTCGGGGTACAGGGGACCACTGAAGCTTTCTTT . TRBJ1-1 TRBD1 TRBV12-3/TRBV12-4
CASSLVGLAGENTQYF TGCGCCAGCAGCCTTGTGGGACTAGCGGGAGAAAATACGCAGTATTTT few TRBJ2-3 TRBD2 TRBV4-1
CSARGALRGSYNSPLHF TGCAGTGCTAGAGGAGCTTTGAGGGGCTCCTATAATTCACCCCTCCACTTT . TRBJ1-6 . TRBV20-1
CATSRDEGKVSQPQHF TGTGCCACCAGCAGAGATGAGGGAAAAGTAAGTCAGCCCCAGCATTTT few TRBJ1-5 . TRBV15
CSAQQLLGNTEAFF TGCAGTGCCCAACAACTCCTTGGTAACACTGAAGCTTTCTTT few TRBJ1-1 . TRBV20-1
CATSEGPQFYEQYF TGTGCCACCAGTGAGGGACCACAGTTCTACGAGCAGTACTTC . TRBJ2-7 . TRBV24-1
CASSLLDRRWTGELFF TGTGCCAGCAGTTTGCTCGACAGGCGCTGGACCGGGGAGCTGTTTTTT . TRBJ2-2 . TRBV28
CSATLERLRNEQFF TGCAGTGCTACACTAGAAAGATTGCGCAATGAGCAGTTCTTC . TRBJ2-1 . TRBV20-1
CASSYTGGGNTEAFF TGTGCCAGCAGTTACACAGGGGGCGGGAACACTGAAGCTTTCTTT . TRBJ1-1 TRBD1 TRBV12-3/TRBV12-4
CASSAISGGATDTQYF TGTGCCAGCAGTGCTATTAGCGGGGGGGCCACAGATACGCAGTATTTT . TRBJ2-3 TRBD2 TRBV25-1
CASSQGRQGAYEQYF TGCGCCAGCAGCCAAGGGAGGCAGGGCGCCTACGAGCAGTACTTC few TRBJ2-7 . TRBV4-3
CASSLDRVFNYGYTF TGTGCCAGCAGTTTAGATAGGGTTTTCAACTATGGCTACACCTTC few TRBJ1-2 . TRBV12-3/TRBV12-4
CASSPQGPLRQYF TGTGCCAGCAGCCCGCAAGGCCCTTTACGGCAGTACTTC few TRBJ2-7 . TRBV7-9
CASSLFLAVSTDTQYF TGCGCCAGCAGCTTGTTCCTAGCTGTTAGCACAGATACGCAGTATTTT few TRBJ2-3 . TRBV5-1
CASSLANSYGYTF TGTGCCAGCAGTTTAGCCAACTCCTATGGCTACACCTTC many TRBJ1-2 . TRBV12-3/TRBV12-4
CASSSRVSYNEQFF TGTGCCAGCAGCTCTAGGGTCTCCTACAATGAGCAGTTCTTC . TRBJ2-1 . TRBV7-3
CASSQGGGALGGETQYF TGTGCCAGCAGCCAAGGAGGGGGCGCCCTCGGGGGTGAGACCCAGTACTTC . TRBJ2-5 . TRBV3-1
CASSLPGGQATQYF TGTGCCAGCAGCTTGCCCGGGGGGCAGGCGACCCAGTACTTC . TRBJ2-5 . TRBV5-4
CASSLYDTTYEQYF TGCGCCAGCAGCCTCTATGACACCACCTACGAGCAGTACTTC few TRBJ2-7 . TRBV5-1
CASSQFGPLLNTEAFF TGTGCCAGCAGCCAATTTGGACCGTTGCTGAACACTGAAGCTTTCTTT . TRBJ1-1 . TRBV4-2
CSARVPGENIQYF TGCAGTGCTAGAGTCCCCGGGGAAAACATTCAGTACTTC few TRBJ2-4 . TRBV20-1
CSAAGQTSNQPQHF TGCAGTGCTGCGGGACAGACCAGCAATCAGCCCCAGCATTTT . TRBJ1-5 TRBD1 TRBV20-1
CASSNLGQGGYGYTF TGTGCCAGCAGCAATCTGGGACAGGGCGGCTATGGCTACACCTTC few TRBJ1-2 TRBD1 TRBV2
CSASSPDQPQHF TGCAGTGCTAGCTCTCCTGATCAGCCCCAGCATTTT few TRBJ1-5 . TRBV20-1
CASSSRDRGTNTEAFF TGTGCCAGCAGCTCCCGGGACAGGGGTACGAACACTGAAGCTTTCTTT few TRBJ1-1 TRBD1 TRBV7-9
CASSDPDRTSYNSPLHF TGTGCCAGCAGTGACCCGGACCGTACCTCCTATAATTCACCCCTCCACTTT . TRBJ1-6 . TRBV25-1
CASSATSLYEQYF TGTGCCAGCAGCGCCACTAGCCTTTACGAGCAGTACTTC . TRBJ2-7 . TRBV5-6
CASSLETPRGSAYNEQFF TGTGCCAGCAGTTTAGAGACCCCCAGGGGTAGCGCTTACAATGAGCAGTTCTTC many TRBJ2-1 . TRBV12-3/TRBV12-4
CAIRSSGRTDTQYF TGTGCCATCAGGTCTAGCGGGCGAACAGATACGCAGTATTTT many TRBJ2-3 TRBD2 TRBV10-3
CASSRLSPGGKGAFF TGTGCCAGCAGTCGACTTTCACCAGGGGGGAAGGGAGCTTTCTTT few TRBJ1-1 TRBD1 TRBV27
CASSLDRVNYGYTF TGTGCCAGCAGTTTGGACAGGGTAAACTATGGCTACACCTTC many TRBJ1-2 TRBD1 TRBV12-3/TRBV12-4
CASSRKLSGLAGLQETQYF TGTGCCAGCAGTCGAAAGCTCTCAGGACTAGCGGGGCTCCAAGAGACCCAGTACTTC few TRBJ2-5 TRBD2 TRBV12-3/TRBV12-4
CASSLADRFLNEKLFF TGTGCCAGCAGCTTGGCCGATCGGTTCCTTAATGAAAAACTGTTTTTT . TRBJ1-4 . TRBV5-5
CASSPEVHGDSYEQYF TGTGCCAGCAGCCCCGAGGTACACGGTGACTCCTACGAGCAGTACTTC . TRBJ2-7 . TRBV11-2
CASSGGLAGNTGELFF TGTGCCAGCAGTGGGGGACTAGCGGGAAACACCGGGGAGCTGTTTTTT . TRBJ2-2 TRBD2 TRBV12-3/TRBV12-4
CASSRDSKETQYF TGTGCCAGCAGCCGGGACAGCAAAGAGACCCAGTACTTC many TRBJ2-5 TRBD1 TRBV6-2/TRBV6-3
CASSWRDTDTQYF TGTGCCAGCAGTTGGAGGGACACAGATACGCAGTATTTT . TRBJ2-3 . TRBV27